Listed below are T cell receptor beta chains from one sample, sequenced in a study of neurological immune-mediated disorders. TCRdb redid the calling of the 5' RACE reads with MiXCR, one entry per CDR3 protein. This table holds tens of thousands of distinct CDR3 sequences, about 4% found once. Sequencing was performed on CD4+ T cells from blood. These receptors were collected from a woman aged 35 to 49 with multiple sclerosis. The CDR3 runs from the conserved cysteine through the conserved F or W. A D gene is named only where the DNA matches it firmly. Size values are once, few and many counts, or a class for expanded clones, and some rows have none.

clone size	V gene	J gene	D gene	CDR3 DNA	CDR3 protein
many	TRBV3-1	TRBJ1-2	.	TGTGCCAGCAGCCAAGGAGGTGCGGGTTGGTATGGCTACACCTTC	CASSQGGAGWYGYTF
few	TRBV18	TRBJ1-1	.	TGTGCCAGCTCACTCGAGGGGGGCATGGGCACTGAAGCTTTCTTT	CASSLEGGMGTEAFF
many	TRBV5-1	TRBJ1-1	.	TGCGCCAGCAGCTTGGGGGGTGCGGGGGACACTGAAGCTTTCTTT	CASSLGGAGDTEAFF
many	TRBV7-2	TRBJ1-4	TRBD1	TGTGCCAGCAGCTTAAGACCAGGGACAGGTGAAAAACTGTTTTTT	CASSLRPGTGEKLFF
many	TRBV5-1	TRBJ2-7	TRBD1	TGCGCCAGCAGCTTGGTGGGACAGGGCCTCGAGCAGTACTTC	CASSLVGQGLEQYF
many	TRBV12-3/TRBV12-4	TRBJ2-7	.	TGTGCCAGCAGTCCTGGGGTAAACGAGCAGTACTTC	CASSPGVNEQYF
many	TRBV5-5	TRBJ2-7	.	TGTGCCAGCAGCCCTACAGGGTTCGGGGTGCAGTACTTC	CASSPTGFGVQYF
many	TRBV27	TRBJ1-1	TRBD1	TGTGCCAGCAGTCCGGGACAGGGGGGGATGAACACTGAAGCTTTCTTT	CASSPGQGGMNTEAFF
many	TRBV4-1	TRBJ2-3	.	TGCGCCAGCAGCCAAGATCGTAGGTATTTAGGGCGCCCAGATACGCAGTATTTT	CASSQDRRYLGRPDTQYF
many	TRBV20-1	TRBJ2-7	.	TGCAGTGCTAGCCCCAGGGCCTACTACGAGCAGTACTTC	CSASPRAYYEQYF
many	TRBV5-1	TRBJ2-1	.	TGCGCCAGCAGCTGGAGACCAGGGGTGTCCTACAATGAGCAGTTCTTC	CASSWRPGVSYNEQFF
many	TRBV7-9	TRBJ1-5	TRBD1	TGTGCCAGCAGCTTAGGGACAGGACAGGTCAATCAGCCCCAGCATTTT	CASSLGTGQVNQPQHF
many	TRBV5-1	TRBJ2-1	.	TGCGCCAGCAGCTTAGAGGCCAGGTACAATGAGCAGTTCTTC	CASSLEARYNEQFF
many	TRBV3-1	TRBJ1-5	.	TGTGCCAGCAGCCAGGGGCTTAACAATCAGCCCCAGCATTTT	CASSQGLNNQPQHF
many	TRBV12-3/TRBV12-4	TRBJ2-4	.	TGTGCCAGCAGCCCACGGGACATTCAGTACTTC	CASSPRDIQYF
many	TRBV7-8	TRBJ2-7	.	TGTGCCAGCAGCTTAGAGTCGGAATTATCCTACGAGCAGTACTTC	CASSLESELSYEQYF
many	TRBV2	TRBJ1-4	.	TGTGCCAGCAGTGAGGAGGGGGGAGAAAAACTGTTTTTT	CASSEEGGEKLFF
many	TRBV10-3	TRBJ1-2	.	TGTGCCATCACCCAGGGAGACTATGGCTACACCTTC	CAITQGDYGYTF
few	TRBV7-3	TRBJ2-3	.	TGTGCCAGCAGCAATGGGGGGGATACGCAGTATTTT	CASSNGGDTQYF
many	TRBV5-1	TRBJ2-3	TRBD2	TGCGCCAGCAGCCCCAGAGCGGGGGGGAGCACAGATACGCAGTATTTT	CASSPRAGGSTDTQYF
many	TRBV5-5	TRBJ2-5	.	TGTGCCAGCAGCTTGGTTTCTCAATTCCAAGAGACCCAGTACTTC	CASSLVSQFQETQYF
many	TRBV7-2	TRBJ2-2	TRBD1	TGTGCCAGCAGCTTAGAGGGGGCCTACACCGGGGAGCTGTTTTTT	CASSLEGAYTGELFF
many	TRBV11-1	TRBJ2-5	.	TGTGCCAGCAGCCCGGTTGGGCCGCAAGAGACCCAGTACTTC	CASSPVGPQETQYF
many	TRBV5-1	TRBJ2-3	.	TGCGCCAGCAGGGAATTGGACGTCAGCACAGATACGCAGTATTTT	CASRELDVSTDTQYF
many	TRBV5-1	TRBJ2-2	.	TGCGCCAGCAGCTTGATGCCCATGGACACCGGGGAGCTGTTTTTT	CASSLMPMDTGELFF
many	TRBV7-8	TRBJ2-2	.	TGTGCCAGCAGCTATGACTTAAACACCGGGGAGCTGTTTTTT	CASSYDLNTGELFF
.	TRBV20-1	TRBJ1-2	TRBD1	TGCAGTGCTAGACTGGACAGGGGCTATGGCTACACCTTC	CSARLDRGYGYTF
many	TRBV7-8	TRBJ2-7	TRBD2	TGTGCCAGCAGCTTACCCTCTGGGGGGGTGCAGTACTTC	CASSLPSGGVQYF
many	TRBV11-2	TRBJ1-1	.	TGTGCCAGCAGCTTAACGTACGGAGGGACTGAAGCTTTCTTT	CASSLTYGGTEAFF
.	TRBV30	TRBJ1-2	.	TGTGCCTGGAGTAAAGGGGCCTCTAACTATGGCTACACCTTC	CAWSKGASNYGYTF
many	TRBV7-4	TRBJ1-6	.	TGTGCCAGCAGCCTCCCCCGGGGCGTAAATTCACCCCTCCACTTT	CASSLPRGVNSPLHF
many	TRBV29-1	TRBJ2-7	TRBD1	TGCAGCGTTGAAGACCCAGGGGGCGGCTACGAGCAGTACTTC	CSVEDPGGGYEQYF
many	TRBV20-1	TRBJ1-6	.	TGCAGTGCTATGGGCCAGATGAATTCACCCCTCCACTTT	CSAMGQMNSPLHF
many	TRBV5-1	TRBJ1-5	.	TGCGCCAGCAGCTTGGGACCAGTCGGAGATCAGCCCCAGCATTTT	CASSLGPVGDQPQHF
many	TRBV7-3	TRBJ2-5	.	TGTGCCAGCAGCTTCGACCCGCAAGAGACCCAGTACTTC	CASSFDPQETQYF
many	TRBV9	TRBJ1-2	TRBD1	TGTGCCAGCAGCAGATCAGGGGGCGATAACTATGGCTACACCTTC	CASSRSGGDNYGYTF
many	TRBV9	TRBJ2-1	TRBD2	TGTGCCAGCAGCGTCCTAGCGGTTTCCTACAATGAGCAGTTCTTC	CASSVLAVSYNEQFF
many	TRBV15	TRBJ1-2	.	TGTGCCACCAGCTTTATCGACAAACGAGGTGGCTACACCTTC	CATSFIDKRGGYTF
many	TRBV4-1	TRBJ1-2	TRBD1	TGCGCCAGCAGCCTCCGACAGGGGGATGGCTACACCTTC	CASSLRQGDGYTF
many	TRBV5-1	TRBJ2-2	.	TGCGCCAGCAGCGGGACGGTCAACACCGGGGAGCTGTTTTTT	CASSGTVNTGELFF
many	TRBV2	TRBJ1-1	TRBD1	TGTGCCAGCAACCGACAGGGGGTGAACACTGAAGCTTTCTTT	CASNRQGVNTEAFF